This T cell receptor (beta chain) was found in a study of early T cells in non-severe SARS-CoV-2 infection. This clonotype was seen repeatedly, ten times or more. The library protocol tagged individual cDNA molecules with unique molecular identifiers. TCRdb used MiXCR to reprocess the 5' RACE reads, holding one entry per CDR3 protein. The sample contains tens of thousands of distinct CDR3 sequences, about 5.9% of which appear only once. Input material: whole blood. The receptor's source is an adult who was a healthcare worker with PCR-confirmed SARS-CoV-2 infection or an uninfected control (not recorded which).

The CDR3 DNA is TGCAGTGCTAGAGGACTTCGAGAGGCGGATGAAGCTTTCTTT. Protein: CSARGLREADEAFF. The chain employs TRBV20-1 and TRBJ1-1; D is unclear. Between the trimmed V and J ends, which lost 1 base and 7 bases, there was a span of 16 bases. Per the germline V gene, CDR1 is DFQATT and CDR2 is SNEGSKA (reference sequence). The CDR3 sequence is 14 residues long.